This entry concerns a single T cell receptor (beta chain). Its antigen remains unknown. The CDR3 covers 13 residues. The V gene's germline CDR1 is SEHNR and CDR2 FQNEAQ (reference sequence). The germline V and J ends were trimmed by 1 base and 3 bases, with 6 bases remaining between them. The data belong to a study of PD-L1 blockade in urothelial cancer. Study in general: Blood analysis was done at 3 weeks (second dose) and 6 weeks after treatment began. Study conclusions and caveats: Sub-median blood TCR clonality before treatment predicted longer survival.

Some clones are missing from TCRdb's copy, which holds only in-frame ones; the method was immunoSEQ multiplex PCR. The data show under 70,000 clones, 75% to 90% seen once. Time point reported: pretreatment peripheral blood. The starting material was PBMCs, obtained around atezolizumab (anti-PD-L1) treatment. J is TRBJ2-5 and V is TRBV7-9, with a tentative D call TRBD2 (6 bases). The source of this sequence is a man aged 65 to 85 with urothelial cancer. CDR3 in amino acids: CASSLGGEETQYF. The CDR3, as DNA: TGTGCCAGCAGCTTAGGCGGGGAAGAGACCCAGTACTTC.